This T cell receptor beta chain was sequenced in a study of T cells after yellow fever vaccination. General study results and limits: Shared CD4/CD8 clonotypes were a small share, likely from convergent recombination.

Template switching by 5'RACE produced TCR cDNA, adding a universal primer site and UMIs. TCRdb reprocessed the 5' RACE reads via MiXCR and lists one record per CDR3 protein. The table shows just under 600,000 distinct CDR3 sequences, with about 13% occurring only once. This clonotype appeared a few times. Its antigen remains unidentified. V lost 0 bases to trimming and J lost 3 bases, with 15 bases between them. Germline CDR1 is DFQATT and CDR2 is SNEGSKA (reference sequence). The CDR3 totals 15 residues. This receptor was obtained from a man in his thirties or forties who received the YFV17D yellow fever vaccine. V gene TRBV20-1 combines with J gene TRBJ2-7; TRBD2 is a possible D gene (5 bases). Sample: PBMCs, taken on the day of the yellow fever booster vaccination. CDR3 sequence: CSARDRPSYSYEQYF. CDR3 nucleotides: TGCAGTGCTAGAGATCGGCCTAGCTACAGCTACGAGCAGTACTTC.